The 32 T cell receptor beta chains listed next were all sequenced from one sample in a study of beta chain features in type 1 diabetes. Study conclusions and caveats: Within each of all four CD4+ subsets, Type 1 diabetes patients had TCRB CDR3s that were moderately but significantly shorter.

These receptors are not linked to any known antigen. As every portion of the isolated RNA was reverse transcribed, the sequencing read expressed TCRB transcripts. The table came from immunoSEQ multiplex PCR; TCRdb's copy has only in-frame clones and leaves some out. The sample has about 28,000 clones; about 65% are singletons. Specimen: Tregs from blood. The receptors here all came from a woman aged 25-40 years with type 1 diabetes.

The rearrangement joins TRBV5-1 to TRBJ2-1, with 7 bases that match TRBD2. The CDR3 consists of 16 residues. The V segment lost 4 bases and the J segment 4 bases; nucleotides outside the gene matches: 11. Looked up from germline, CDR1 is SGHRS and CDR2 is YFSETQ. The CDR3 spells CASSPKEASGYNEQFF. In nucleotides, the CDR3 is TGCGCCAGCAGCCCGAAGGAGGCTAGCGGTTACAATGAGCAGTTCTTC. Full variable domain (remainder filled in from reference TRBV5-1 and TRBJ2-1): KAGVTQTPRYLIKTRGQQVTLSCSPISGHRSVSWYQQTPGQGLQFLFEYFSETQRNKGNFPGRFSGRQFSNSRSEMNVSTLELGDSALYLCASSPKEASGYNEQFFGPGTRLTVL.

The J gene is TRBJ2-3, the V gene TRBV5-1; D gene ambiguous. V lost 0 bases and J 0 bases, leaving 17 bases between the germline ends. The CDR3 extends over 18 amino acids. Per germline, CDR1 SGHRS and CDR2 YFSETQ. CDR3 sequence reads: CASSLAASNSLSTDTQYF. CDR3 in DNA: TGCGCCAGCAGCTTGGCAGCCTCTAACAGCCTTAGCACAGATACGCAGTATTTT.

This clone was seen a few times. This sequence joins TRBV29-1 and TRBJ1-1, with a weak D call TRBD1 (5 bases). Germline CDR1 SQVTM, CDR2 ANQGSEA. With 5 bases removed from V and 1 base from J, the gap between germline ends came to 8 bases. The CDR3 is 12 residues long. The CDR3 region is CSVPGQNTEAFF. CDR3 sequence (DNA): TGCAGCGTTCCAGGGCAGAACACTGAAGCTTTCTTT.

The chain couples TRBV10-1 to TRBJ2-1; 7 bases are a match to TRBD1. The CDR3 covers 17 residues. The germline CDR1 and CDR2 sequences are WNHNN and SYGVQD (reference sequence). J gave up 9 bases and V 1 base, and 15 bases lay outside the gene matches. The CDR3 sequence is CASSEYQTGTDEVEQFF. For the CDR3, the DNA is TGCGCCAGCAGTGAGTACCAAACCGGGACAGACGAAGTTGAGCAGTTCTTC.

The chain uses TRBV29-1 and TRBJ2-7, with D hard to call. With 4 bases removed from V and 2 bases from J, the gap between germline ends came to 9 bases. The CDR3 is 12 amino acids. The germline gives CDR1 SQVTM, CDR2 ANQGSEA. The DNA for the CDR3 is TGCAGCGTTGGGGTGACAACCTACGAGCAGTACTTC. As protein: CSVGVTTYEQYF.

This rearrangement joins TRBV5-1 to TRBJ1-2, with TRBD1 matching 9 bases. The CDR3 has 14 residues. Germline-derived CDR1 and CDR2 are SGHRS and YFSETQ. V shed 3 bases, J shed 6 bases, and the junction held 6 bases outside the gene matches. The CDR3 here is CASSWTGQGDGYTF. The CDR3 DNA is TGCGCCAGCAGCTGGACGGGACAGGGAGATGGCTACACCTTC.

The V call is TRBV19, the J call TRBJ1-2; D is unclear. The CDR3 has 12 amino acids. V lost 4 bases to trimming and J lost 5 bases, with 8 bases between them. Germline CDR1 and CDR2: LNHDA and SQIVND (reference sequence). The CDR3 loop reads CASSRRRYGYTF. Written as DNA, the CDR3 is TGTGCCAGTAGTAGGAGGAGATATGGCTACACCTTC.

The chain carries TRBV29-1 and TRBJ1-5; 7 bases agree with TRBD1. CDR1 is SQVTM, CDR2 ANQGSEA, per germline. The CDR3 has 12 amino acids. V lost 4 bases and J lost 5; bases outside the gene matches: 2. The CDR3 loop reads CSVGTGDQPQHF. The CDR3 bases are TGCAGCGTTGGGACAGGTGATCAGCCCCAGCATTTT.

The genes are TRBV27 and TRBJ2-2; D uncertain. The CDR3 length is 17 residues. Trimming left V 8 bases short and J 3 bases short, with 22 bases between. The germline V gene has CDR1 MNHEY and CDR2 SMNVEV (reference sequence). CDR3 residues: CASARLLLAPYTGELFF. DNA of the CDR3: TGTGCCAGCGCCAGGCTGCTCCTCGCCCCCTACACCGGGGAGCTGTTTTTT.

CDR3: CASSLRQGAGNEQFF. For the CDR3, the DNA is TGTGCCAGCAGCCTCCGACAGGGGGCCGGCAATGAGCAGTTCTTC. The chain recombines TRBV6-6 with TRBJ2-1; 10 bases line up with TRBD1. The V segment lost 6 bases and the J segment 6 bases; nucleotides outside the gene matches: 8. CDR1 and CDR2 (germline): MNHNY, SVGAGI (reference sequence). The CDR3 spans 15 residues.

CDR3 sequence (DNA): TGTGCCAGCAGCTTGACAGGGGCCCGTGAAGCTTTCTTT. Its translation: CASSLTGAREAFF. The V and J genes are TRBV7-9 and TRBJ1-1; TRBD1 agrees at 8 bases. This CDR3 is built from 13 residues. The J segment lost 7 bases and the V segment lost 3 bases, leaving 4 bases of the junction unmatched. The germline V gene encodes CDR1 SEHNR and CDR2 FQNEAQ (reference sequence).

V and J are TRBV19 and TRBJ2-2; TRBD1 might be the D (6 bases). CDR3 length: 16 residues. Germline loops: CDR1 LNHDA, CDR2 SQIVND (reference sequence). V lost 4 bases and J 6 bases, leaving 18 bases between the germline ends. In DNA, the CDR3 is TGTGCCAGTAGTAGGGTGGACAGCGGAGGAGCCGGGGAGCTGTTTTTT. Translation: CASSRVDSGGAGELFF.

Only a few counts were recorded for this clone. V is TRBV28 and J is TRBJ2-1, with TRBD2 matching 10 bases. Germline V CDR1 and CDR2: MDHEN, SYDVKM. CDR3 length: 16 amino acids. V lost 3 bases to trimming and J lost 5 bases; unmatched junction nucleotides: 7. CDR3 DNA: TGTGCCAGCAGTTTTATAGGACTAGCGGACAACAATGAGCAGTTCTTC. Translating it yields CASSFIGLADNNEQFF.

This clone was seen a single time. The rearrangement links TRBV7-2 to TRBJ2-3, with 8 bases identical to TRBD2. The V segment lost 5 bases and the J segment 1 base; nucleotides outside the gene matches: 8. The CDR3 spans 16 residues. Germline CDR1 reads SGHTA; CDR2 reads FQGNSA. The DNA for the CDR3 is TGTGCCAGCAGCCATCAGGCACTAGCGGGCACAGATACGCAGTATTTT. Amino acid sequence: CASSHQALAGTDTQYF.

CDR3 bases: TGCGCCAGCAGTGATCAGGGAAGATGGGCTGAAGCTTTCTTT. This translates into CASSDQGRWAEAFF. V usage is TRBV10-2 and J usage is TRBJ1-1; D might be TRBD1 (5 bases). Germline V gene data show CDR1 as WSHSY and CDR2 as SAAADI. The CDR3 spans 14 residues. With 3 bases removed from V and 6 bases from J, the gap between germline ends came to 14 bases.

The genes are TRBV10-3 and TRBJ1-2; D unclear. There are 12 residues in the CDR3. The V end was cut by 7 bases, the J end by 8 bases, with 14 bases between. Germline loops: CDR1 ENHRY, CDR2 SYGVKD. The CDR3 region is CAIMNPDFGYTF. The DNA of the CDR3 is TGTGCCATCATGAACCCGGACTTCGGCTACACCTTC.

The gene calls are TRBV6-1 and TRBJ2-1; 14 bases map to TRBD2. CDR3 length: 15 amino acids. V shed 6 bases and J 7 bases; nucleotides not matched to a gene: 5. CDR1 is MNHNS, CDR2 SASEGT, per germline. The CDR3 nucleotides are TGTGCCAGCAGACCGGGACTAGCGGGAGAAAATGAGCAGTTCTTC. Amino acid sequence: CASRPGLAGENEQFF.

The chain is built from TRBV2 and TRBJ2-5; 9 bases are a match to TRBD2. Germline CDR1 and CDR2: SNHLY and FYNNEI. This CDR3 region has 18 residues. V lost 2 bases, J lost 5 bases, and 15 bases stayed unmatched. The CDR3 bases are TGTGCCAGCAGTGAACAGACCCTTCTAGCGGGAAACTGGGAGACCCAGTACTTC. It encodes CASSEQTLLAGNWETQYF.

CDR3: CATSRDLGLAGEVSEQFF. CDR3 sequence (DNA): TGTGCCACCAGCAGAGATCTGGGACTAGCGGGAGAAGTAAGTGAGCAGTTCTTC. The V gene is TRBV15, the J gene TRBJ2-1; 14 nucleotides align to TRBD2. This CDR3 region has 18 residues. Germline assignment: CDR1 LNHNV and CDR2 YYDKDF (reference sequence). The V gene end was trimmed by 0 bases and the J gene end by 9 bases; junction bases not matched to a gene: 10.

The V and J genes are TRBV7-2 and TRBJ2-2; D is possibly TRBD2 (5 bases). The V gene's germline CDR1 is SGHTA and CDR2 FQGNSA. The V and J ends lost 8 bases and 2 bases respectively, with 21 bases between them. The CDR3 runs to 17 residues. The CDR3 DNA follows: TGTGCCAGCGGACTTTCCAAAAGAGCGAGAAACACCGGGGAGCTGTTTTTT. Translating it yields CASGLSKRARNTGELFF.

This chain connects TRBV9 to TRBJ2-1, with 11 bases lining up with TRBD2. CDR1 is SGDLS and CDR2 is YYNGEE in the germline V gene. J lost 6 bases, V lost 4 bases, and 12 bases had no gene match. This CDR3 region has 17 residues. CDR3 sequence: CASSLRLAGGPVNEQFF. CDR3 nucleotides: TGTGCCAGCAGCTTAAGGTTAGCGGGAGGGCCTGTCAATGAGCAGTTCTTC. Filled out from reference TRBV9 and TRBJ2-1, the complete variable domain reads DSGVTQTPKHLITATGQRVTLRCSPRSGDLSVYWYQQSLDQGLQFLIQYYNGEERAKGNILERFSAQQFPDLHSELNLSSLELGDSALYFCASSLRLAGGPVNEQFFGPGTRLTVL.

This clone turned up a few times. The V and J genes are TRBV10-3 and TRBJ2-1; D may be TRBD2 (6 bases). The CDR3 runs to 15 residues. Trimming stripped 6 bases from V and 0 bases from J, with 12 bases between. The V gene's germline CDR1 is ENHRY and CDR2 SYGVKD. The CDR3 coding sequence is TGTGCCATCAGGGGGGACTGGAGCTCCTACAATGAGCAGTTCTTC. It specifies CAIRGDWSSYNEQFF.

The chain links TRBV7-3 to TRBJ2-7; 7 bases match TRBD1. The J segment lost 3 bases and the V segment lost 3 bases, leaving 2 bases of the junction unmatched. The CDR3 covers 13 residues. Germline CDR1 and CDR2: SGHTA and FQGTGA. The CDR3 is CASSFAGGYEQYF. CDR3 sequence (DNA): TGTGCCAGCAGCTTCGCAGGGGGCTACGAGCAGTACTTC.

The rearrangement uses TRBV14 and TRBJ2-7; TRBD2 might be the D (5 bases). The V gene lost 1 base and the J gene lost 2 bases, with 12 bases spanning the gap. The CDR3 length is 15 residues. Germline V gene sequence: CDR1 SGHDN, CDR2 FVKESK. This chain's CDR3 is CASSQAAGLTYEQYF. The CDR3 nucleotides are TGTGCCAGCAGCCAAGCGGCAGGACTCACCTACGAGCAGTACTTC.

This chain links TRBV5-8 with TRBJ1-2, with D maybe TRBD1 (5 bases). CDR1 is SGHTS, CDR2 YDEGEE, per germline. The CDR3 spans 14 residues. The V end was cut by 10 bases, the J end by 1 base, with 17 bases between. CDR3 nucleotides: TGTGCCGGCATGAGTTTCAGGGTTAACTATGGCTACACCTTC. This encodes CAGMSFRVNYGYTF.

The V gene is TRBV11-1, the J gene TRBJ2-3; 7 nucleotides line up with TRBD2. The V segment lost 8 bases and the J segment 2 bases; nucleotides outside the gene matches: 7. Per the germline V gene, CDR1 is SGHAT and CDR2 is FQDESV (reference sequence). This CDR3 has 14 amino acids. CDR3 amino acids: CASRAGRATDTQYF. DNA of the CDR3: TGTGCCAGCCGAGCGGGGAGGGCCACAGATACGCAGTATTTT.

This sequence joins TRBV5-1 and TRBJ1-1; D possibly corresponds to TRBD1 (6 bases). There are 15 residues in the CDR3. Germline CDR1 and CDR2: SGHRS and YFSETQ. Trimming took 4 bases from V and 0 from J, leaving 13 bases between them. For the CDR3, the DNA is TGCGCCAGCAGCATATCCGGGACACTGAACACTGAAGCTTTCTTT. Its protein product is CASSISGTLNTEAFF.

The chain joins TRBV9 to TRBJ1-2; 7 bases align to TRBD1. Germline values: CDR1 SGDLS, CDR2 YYNGEE. The CDR3 consists of 15 residues. The trim removed 1 base at V and 3 bases at J, leaving 6 bases unmatched. The CDR3 region has the DNA TGTGCCAGCAGCGTATCCGGGACAGTCGACTATGGCTACACCTTC. Its protein product is CASSVSGTVDYGYTF.

The rearrangement uses TRBV18 and TRBJ2-1, with no clear D. CDR1 and CDR2 from the germline V gene are KGHSH and LQKENI. Trimming took off 3 bases at V and 7 bases at J, with 10 bases between the two ends. There are 13 residues in the CDR3. The CDR3 DNA reads as TGTGCCAGCTCACCGTCCATCAGGAATGAGCAGTTCTTC. It codes for CASSPSIRNEQFF.

The chain combines TRBV5-4 with TRBJ2-1; 15 positions agree with TRBD2. There are 15 residues in the CDR3. Unmatched junction bases numbered 4, after V lost 4 bases and J lost 8 bases. CDR1 and CDR2 from the germline V gene are SGHNT and YYREEE (reference sequence). The CDR3 loop reads CASSRTSGRVDEQFF. The DNA of the CDR3 is TGTGCCAGCAGCCGGACTAGCGGGAGGGTGGATGAGCAGTTCTTC.

The genes are TRBV20-1 and TRBJ2-1, with no clear D. The CDR3 runs to 11 residues. The V end lost 3 bases, the J end lost 12 bases, and 12 bases lay between the germline ends. Per germline, CDR1 DFQATT and CDR2 SNEGSKA (reference sequence). For the CDR3, the DNA is TGCAGTGCTAGTGAGTCCCCGGGGCAGTTCTTC. Its protein is CSASESPGQFF.

Comment on this clone: At one boundary the junction diverges from the germline segment, which might be a read error. The CDR3 DNA sequence: TGTGCCAGCAGCCCAACTAGCGGGAGGGCCGACTTC. It encodes CASSPTSGRADF. The rearrangement links TRBV7-8 to TRBJ2-5; 13 bases agree with TRBD2. This CDR3 is 12 amino acids long. Germline V gene lookup returns CDR1 SGHVS and CDR2 FQNEAQ.